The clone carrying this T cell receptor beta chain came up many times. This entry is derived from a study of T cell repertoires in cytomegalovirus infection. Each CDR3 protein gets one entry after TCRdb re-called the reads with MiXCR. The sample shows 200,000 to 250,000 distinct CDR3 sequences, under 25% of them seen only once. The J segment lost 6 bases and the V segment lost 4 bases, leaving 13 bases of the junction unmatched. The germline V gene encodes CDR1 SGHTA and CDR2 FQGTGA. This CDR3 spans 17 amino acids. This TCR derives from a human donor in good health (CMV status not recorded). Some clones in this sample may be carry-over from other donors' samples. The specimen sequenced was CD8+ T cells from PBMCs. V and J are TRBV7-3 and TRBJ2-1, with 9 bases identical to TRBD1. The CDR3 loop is CASSSYLGQGIGNEQFF. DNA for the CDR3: TGTGCCAGCAGCTCATACTTGGGACAGGGAATTGGCAATGAGCAGTTCTTC.